The T cell receptor (beta chain) described here comes from a study of blood T cell repertoires in COVID-19 (dated by TCRdb to the early 2020s). Regarding the study in general: Samples from collaborators originated in the United States, Italy and Spain and spanned both the acute and convalescent phases of COVID-19. Where available, HLA class I and class II types were obtained from metadata supplied by the sample provider rather than from assay-based typing. The material from the prospective study consisted of cDNA or gDNA derived from T cells, B-cell-depleted T cells, or PBMCs. Deeply sampled blood TCRbeta repertoires from subjects exposed to, actively infected with, or recovered from COVID-19 were included in the dataset. Samples were obtained from the ongoing ImmuneRACE study (first 160 participants) and from over 1,000 subjects provided by 6 global collaborators. The repertoires were released in a freely available public database intended as a resource for research on the immune response to SARS-CoV-2. Sample metadata almost always included a de-identified subject ID, COVID-19 status, age in years and sex.

Overall results and qualifications from the work: Clinical and demographic metadata were provided uncurated, with the amount varying by source and participant.

A distance of 12 bases separates the germline ends of V and J, which lose 6 bases and 9 bases respectively. The CDR3 sequence holds 13 residues, the cysteine and phenylalanine included. CDR3 DNA only is kept here, 39 bases in frame from base 1. TCRbeta CDR3 regions were amplified from genomic DNA by means of the immunoSEQ Assay, a bias-controlled multiplex PCR. As for how the authors treated the data: The number of nucleated cells in each sample was estimated from the amplification of reference gene primers within the assay. To quantify the absolute abundance of each unique TCRbeta CDR3 rearrangement, sequence reads were collapsed and filtered. Productive Simpson clonality was computed per sample as the square root of Simpson's diversity index over productive rearrangements. TCRdb took this table from immuneACCESS and kept in-frame rearrangements with V and J called. Such tables lack part of the clones; where checked against another copy, unresolved V genes explain under half of the gap, and the rest is unexplained. V, J and clone size reflect that table, while D and trimming were determined from the DNA. This sample holds 170,000 or so clones; about 72% were observed only once. The top ten clonotypes cover roughly a sixth of the sample.

As to this clone: The antigen it binds to is not known. No base qualities exist here, and no much larger clone lies one base off it.

In the prospective study, participants were roughly 18 to 95 years old, resided in under 30 geographic areas of the United States, and were enrolled through a virtual design. In the prospective study, cohorts were assigned on the basis of participant-reported clinical history obtained from a screening survey and a study questionnaire. ImmuneRACE Cohort 3 recovered participants were defined by two consecutive negative NP/OP PCR tests, healthcare professional clearance, or symptom resolution. In the prospective study, mobile phlebotomists collected whole blood, serum and a nasopharyngeal or oropharyngeal swab from each participant. Participants in the prospective study had the option to provide additional blood draws and questionnaires over an approximately 2-month period. Prospective study blood samples were shipped either frozen or at room temperature before DNA extraction.

The TCR comes from a woman in her fifties or sixties who had recovered from COVID-19. The sequencing sample was made of PBMCs or T cells enriched from blood (not recorded which). The sequence links TRBV12-3 or TRBV12-4 to TRBJ1-6, with TRBD1 perhaps the D gene, on 5 matching bases. The CDR3 in this case is CASSRGGGSPLHF. The base sequence is TGTGCCAGCAGCCGGGGGGGTGGTTCACCCCTCCACTTT.